This T cell receptor (beta chain) was obtained from a study of shared clonotypes between healthy human individuals. Study-wide context: CD4 naive and CD4 memory each took three plates per donor, while CD8 naive took two and CD8 memory one. Whole-study results and caveats: Clonotypes not shared had lower generation probabilities than those common to all four donors.

Under the authors' procedure: Filtering differed for immunoSEQ, which gave only junction sequences without quality scores. TCRdb's copy holds only in-frame clones and misses some; the assay was immunoSEQ multiplex PCR. V, J and clone size are those of that table, while D and trimming were read from the DNA. The table has about 2 million clones, 85% to 95% seen once; the top ten hold 0.1% to 0.15%. The CDR3 covers 13 residues. The V and J ends lost 5 bases and 4 bases respectively, with 10 bases between them. CDR1 is MNHEY, CDR2 SMNVEV, per germline (reference sequence). Comment on this clone: Antigen unknown.

Donors included only healthy HIV-negative adults lacking recent acute infections or vaccinations. This receptor was identified in a man aged 18 to 35 in good health. This sequence joins TRBV27 and TRBJ2-3; D is unresolved. Material for sequencing was naive CD4+ T cells sorted from blood. Sample subset: CD45RA+ positively selected. CDR3 nucleotides: TGTGCCAGCAGTCCCCTTTCCCCAGATACGCAGTATTTT. Translating gives CASSPLSPDTQYF.